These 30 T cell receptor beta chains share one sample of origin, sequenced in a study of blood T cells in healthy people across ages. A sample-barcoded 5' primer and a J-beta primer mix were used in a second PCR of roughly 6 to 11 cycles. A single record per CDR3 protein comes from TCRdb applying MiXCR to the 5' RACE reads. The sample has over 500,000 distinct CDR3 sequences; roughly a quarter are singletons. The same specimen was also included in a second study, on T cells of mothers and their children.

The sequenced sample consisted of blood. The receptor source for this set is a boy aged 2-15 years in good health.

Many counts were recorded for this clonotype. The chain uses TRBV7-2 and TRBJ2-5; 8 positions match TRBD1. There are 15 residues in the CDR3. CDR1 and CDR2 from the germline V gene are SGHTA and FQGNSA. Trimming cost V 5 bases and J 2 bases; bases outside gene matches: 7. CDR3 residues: CASSQQGEGQETQYF. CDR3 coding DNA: TGTGCCAGCAGCCAACAGGGGGAAGGTCAAGAGACCCAGTACTTC.

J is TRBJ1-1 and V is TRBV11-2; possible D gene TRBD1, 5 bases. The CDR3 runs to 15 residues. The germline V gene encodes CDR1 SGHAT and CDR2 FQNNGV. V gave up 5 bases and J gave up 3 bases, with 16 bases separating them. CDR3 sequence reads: CASSLGTLGDTEAFF. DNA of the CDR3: TGTGCCAGCAGCCTCGGGACCTTGGGGGACACTGAAGCTTTCTTT.

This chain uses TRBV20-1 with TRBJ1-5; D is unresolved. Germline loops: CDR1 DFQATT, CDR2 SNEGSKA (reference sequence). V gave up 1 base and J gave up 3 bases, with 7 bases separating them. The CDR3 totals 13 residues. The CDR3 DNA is TGCAGTGCTAGAGGAAAGTTCAATCAGCCCCAGCATTTT. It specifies CSARGKFNQPQHF.

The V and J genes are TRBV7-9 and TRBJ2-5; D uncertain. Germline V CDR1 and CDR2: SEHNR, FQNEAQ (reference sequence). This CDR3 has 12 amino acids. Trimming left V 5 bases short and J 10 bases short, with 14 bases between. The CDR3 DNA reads TGTGCCAGCAGCCCTATTGCCCCGGACCAGTACTTC. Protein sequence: CASSPIAPDQYF.

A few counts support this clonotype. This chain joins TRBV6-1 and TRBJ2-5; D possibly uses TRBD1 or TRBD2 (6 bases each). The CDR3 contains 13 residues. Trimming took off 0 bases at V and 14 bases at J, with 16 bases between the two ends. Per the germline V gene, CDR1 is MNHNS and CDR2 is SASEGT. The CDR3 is CASSEAGGPKEYF. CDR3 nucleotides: TGTGCCAGCAGTGAAGCGGGGGGCCCCAAGGAATACTTC.

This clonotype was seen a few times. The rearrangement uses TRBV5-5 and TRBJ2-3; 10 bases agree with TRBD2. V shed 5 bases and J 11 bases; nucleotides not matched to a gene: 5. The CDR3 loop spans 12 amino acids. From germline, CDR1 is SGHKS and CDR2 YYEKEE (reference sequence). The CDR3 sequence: CASSQGLAEQYF. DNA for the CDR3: TGTGCCAGCAGTCAAGGACTAGCGGAGCAGTATTTT.

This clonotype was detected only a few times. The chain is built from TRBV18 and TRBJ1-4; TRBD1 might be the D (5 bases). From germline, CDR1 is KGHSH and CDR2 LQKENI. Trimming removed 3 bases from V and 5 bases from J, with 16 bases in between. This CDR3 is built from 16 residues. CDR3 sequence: CASSPSTARENEKLFF. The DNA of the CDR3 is TGTGCCAGCTCACCGTCGACAGCCAGAGAAAATGAAAAACTGTTTTTT. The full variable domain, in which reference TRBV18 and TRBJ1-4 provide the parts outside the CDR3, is NAGVMQNPRHLVRRRGQEARLRCSPMKGHSHVYWYRQLPEEGLKFMVYLQKENIIDESGMPKERFSAEFPKEGPSILRIQQVVRGDSAAYFCASSPSTARENEKLFFGSGTQLSVL.

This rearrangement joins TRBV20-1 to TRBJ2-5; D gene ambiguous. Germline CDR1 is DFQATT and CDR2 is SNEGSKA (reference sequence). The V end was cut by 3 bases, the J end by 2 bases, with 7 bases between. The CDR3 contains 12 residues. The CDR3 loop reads CSASLVQETQYF. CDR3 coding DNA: TGCAGTGCTAGCCTGGTACAAGAGACCCAGTACTTC.

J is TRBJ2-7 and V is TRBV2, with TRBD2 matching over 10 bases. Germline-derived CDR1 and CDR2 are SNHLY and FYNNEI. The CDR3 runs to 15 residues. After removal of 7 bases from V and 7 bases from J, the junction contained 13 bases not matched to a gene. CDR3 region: CASNPQAGGPGEQYF. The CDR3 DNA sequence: TGTGCCAGCAACCCGCAAGCGGGAGGGCCGGGGGAGCAGTACTTC. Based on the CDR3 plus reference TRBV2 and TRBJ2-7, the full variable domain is EPEVTQTPSHQVTQMGQEVILRCVPISNHLYFYWYRQILGQKVEFLVSFYNNEISEKSEIFDDQFSVERPDGSNFTLKIRSTKLEDSAMYFCASNPQAGGPGEQYFGPGTRLTVT.

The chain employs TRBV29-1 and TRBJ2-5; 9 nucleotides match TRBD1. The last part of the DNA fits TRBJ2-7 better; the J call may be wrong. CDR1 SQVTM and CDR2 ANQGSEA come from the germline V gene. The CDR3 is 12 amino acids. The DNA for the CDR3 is TGCAGCGTTGAAACAGGGGGCGGCGAGCAGTACTTC. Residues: CSVETGGGEQYF.

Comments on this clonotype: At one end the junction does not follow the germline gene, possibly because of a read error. CDR3 residues: CASSYGTVTYEQYF. The DNA for the CDR3 is TGTGCCAGTAGTTACGGGACAGTCACCTACGAGCAGTACTTC. The chain links TRBV6-5 to TRBJ2-7, with TRBD1 matching 7 bases. Germline assignment: CDR1 MNHEY and CDR2 SVGAGI. The CDR3 is 14 residues long.

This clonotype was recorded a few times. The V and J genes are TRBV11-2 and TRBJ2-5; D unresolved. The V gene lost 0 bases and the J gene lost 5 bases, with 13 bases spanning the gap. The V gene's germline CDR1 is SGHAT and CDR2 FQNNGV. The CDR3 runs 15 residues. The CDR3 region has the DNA TGTGCCAGCAGCTTAGATTTGGTCAGTCCCGAGACCCAGTACTTC. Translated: CASSLDLVSPETQYF.

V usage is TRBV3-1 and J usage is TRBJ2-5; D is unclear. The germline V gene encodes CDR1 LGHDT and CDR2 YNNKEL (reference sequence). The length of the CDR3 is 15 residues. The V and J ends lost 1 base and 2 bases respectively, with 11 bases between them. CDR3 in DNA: TGTGCCAGCAGCCAAGTGGGCAGAAAACAAGAGACCCAGTACTTC. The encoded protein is CASSQVGRKQETQYF.

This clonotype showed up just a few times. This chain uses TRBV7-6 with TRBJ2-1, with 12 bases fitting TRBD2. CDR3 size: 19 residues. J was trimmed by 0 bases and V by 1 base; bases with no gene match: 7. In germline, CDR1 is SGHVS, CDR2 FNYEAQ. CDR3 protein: CASSLVASGRVSSYNEQFF. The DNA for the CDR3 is TGTGCCAGCAGCTTAGTAGCTAGCGGGAGGGTAAGCTCCTACAATGAGCAGTTCTTC.

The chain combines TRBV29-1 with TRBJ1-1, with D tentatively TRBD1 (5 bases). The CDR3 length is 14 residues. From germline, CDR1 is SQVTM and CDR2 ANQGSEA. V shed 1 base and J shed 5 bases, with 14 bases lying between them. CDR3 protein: CSVEGYRRRTEAFF. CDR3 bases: TGCAGCGTTGAAGGTTACAGGAGGAGGACTGAAGCTTTCTTT.

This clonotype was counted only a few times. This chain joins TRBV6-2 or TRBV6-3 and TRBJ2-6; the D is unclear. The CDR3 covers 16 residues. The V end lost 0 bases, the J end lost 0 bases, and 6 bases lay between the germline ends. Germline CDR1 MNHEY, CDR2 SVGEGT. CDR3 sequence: CASSYSGNSGANVLTF. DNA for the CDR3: TGTGCCAGCAGTTACTCGGGGAACTCTGGGGCCAACGTCCTGACTTTC.

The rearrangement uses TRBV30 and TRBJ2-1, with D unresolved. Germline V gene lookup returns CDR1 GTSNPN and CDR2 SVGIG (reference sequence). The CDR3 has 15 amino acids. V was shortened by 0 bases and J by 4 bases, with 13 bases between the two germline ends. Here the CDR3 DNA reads TGTGCCTGGAGTGTACCAGAGCTCCGATACAATGAGCAGTTCTTC. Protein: CAWSVPELRYNEQFF.

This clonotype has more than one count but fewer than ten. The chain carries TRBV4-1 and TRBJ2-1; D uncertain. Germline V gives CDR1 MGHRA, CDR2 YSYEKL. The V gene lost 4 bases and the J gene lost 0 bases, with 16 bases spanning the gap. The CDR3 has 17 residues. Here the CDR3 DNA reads TGCGCCAGCAGCCCGGGCCGGGCGGCAAGCTCCTACAATGAGCAGTTCTTC. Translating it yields CASSPGRAASSYNEQFF.

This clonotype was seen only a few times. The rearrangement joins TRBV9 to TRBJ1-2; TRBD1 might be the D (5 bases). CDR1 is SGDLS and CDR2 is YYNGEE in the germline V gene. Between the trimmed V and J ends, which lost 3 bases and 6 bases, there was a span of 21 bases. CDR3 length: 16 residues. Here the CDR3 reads CASSAATGPGGNGYTF. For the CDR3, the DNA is TGTGCCAGCAGCGCAGCAACCGGGCCCGGGGGGAATGGCTACACCTTC.

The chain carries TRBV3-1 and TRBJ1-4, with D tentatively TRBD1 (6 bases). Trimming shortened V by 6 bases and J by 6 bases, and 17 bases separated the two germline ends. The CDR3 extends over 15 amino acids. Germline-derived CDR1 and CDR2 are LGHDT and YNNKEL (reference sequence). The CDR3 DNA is TGTGCCAGCAGTACAGGGATTGGAGCCCATGAAAAACTGTTTTTT. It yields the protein CASSTGIGAHEKLFF.

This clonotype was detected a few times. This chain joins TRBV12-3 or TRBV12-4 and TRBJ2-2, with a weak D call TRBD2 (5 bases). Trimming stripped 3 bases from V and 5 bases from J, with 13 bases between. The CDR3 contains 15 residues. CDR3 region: CASSFHNPGTGELFF. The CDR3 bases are TGTGCCAGCAGTTTTCACAATCCGGGGACCGGGGAGCTGTTTTTT.

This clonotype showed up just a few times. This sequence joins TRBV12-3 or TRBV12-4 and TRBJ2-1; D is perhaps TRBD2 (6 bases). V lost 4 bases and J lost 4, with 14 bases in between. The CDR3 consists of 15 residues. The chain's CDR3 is CASSSRDSNYNEQFF. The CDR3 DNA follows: TGTGCCAGCAGTTCCCGGGACTCTAATTACAATGAGCAGTTCTTC.

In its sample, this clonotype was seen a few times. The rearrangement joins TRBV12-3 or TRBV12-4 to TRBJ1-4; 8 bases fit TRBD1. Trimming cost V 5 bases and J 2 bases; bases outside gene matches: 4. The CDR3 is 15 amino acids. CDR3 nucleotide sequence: TGTGCCAGCAGTACCAGGGGGCGGACTAATGAAAAACTGTTTTTT. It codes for CASSTRGRTNEKLFF.

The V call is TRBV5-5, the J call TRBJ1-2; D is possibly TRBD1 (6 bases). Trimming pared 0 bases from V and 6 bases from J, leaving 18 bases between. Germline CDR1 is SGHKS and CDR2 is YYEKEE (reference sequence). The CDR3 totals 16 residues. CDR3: CASSLGTGKGLDGYTF. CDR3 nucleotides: TGTGCCAGCAGCTTGGGCACAGGGAAGGGGCTGGATGGCTACACCTTC.

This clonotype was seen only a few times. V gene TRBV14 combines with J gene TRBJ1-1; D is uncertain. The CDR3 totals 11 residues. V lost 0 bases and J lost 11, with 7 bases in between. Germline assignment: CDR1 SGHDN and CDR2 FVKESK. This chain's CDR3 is CASSQDVGAFF. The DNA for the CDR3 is TGTGCCAGCAGCCAAGATGTGGGGGCTTTCTTT.

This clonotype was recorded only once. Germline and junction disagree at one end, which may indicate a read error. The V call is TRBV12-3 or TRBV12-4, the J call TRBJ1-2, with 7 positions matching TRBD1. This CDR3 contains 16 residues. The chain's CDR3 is CASSLGATGHNYGYTF. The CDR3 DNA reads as TGTGCCAGCAGCTTAGGGGCGACAGGGCATAACTATGGCTACACCTTC.

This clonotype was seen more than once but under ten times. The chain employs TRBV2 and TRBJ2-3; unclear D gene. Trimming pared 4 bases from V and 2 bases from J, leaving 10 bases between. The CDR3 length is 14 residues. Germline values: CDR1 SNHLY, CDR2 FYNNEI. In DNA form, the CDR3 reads TGTGCCAGCAGTGCGACTGAGTACACAGATACGCAGTATTTT. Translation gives CASSATEYTDTQYF.

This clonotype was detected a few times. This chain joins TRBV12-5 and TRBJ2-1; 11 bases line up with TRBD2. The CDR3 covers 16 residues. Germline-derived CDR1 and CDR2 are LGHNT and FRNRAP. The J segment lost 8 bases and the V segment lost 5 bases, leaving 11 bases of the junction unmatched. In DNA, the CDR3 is TGTGCTAGTGGTCCGGGACTAGCGGCCCAAAGCGATGAGCAGTTCTTC. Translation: CASGPGLAAQSDEQFF.

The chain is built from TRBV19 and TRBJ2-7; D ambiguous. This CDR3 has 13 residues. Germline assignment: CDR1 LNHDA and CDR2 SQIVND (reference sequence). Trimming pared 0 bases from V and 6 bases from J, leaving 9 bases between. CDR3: CASSIEAGSEQYF. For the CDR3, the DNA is TGTGCCAGTAGTATAGAGGCTGGGTCCGAGCAGTACTTC. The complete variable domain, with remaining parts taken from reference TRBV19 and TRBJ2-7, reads DGGITQSPKYLFRKEGQNVTLSCEQNLNHDAMYWYRQDPGQGLRLIYYSQIVNDFQKGDIAEGYSVSREKKESFPLTVTSAQKNPTAFYLCASSIEAGSEQYFGPGTRLTVT.

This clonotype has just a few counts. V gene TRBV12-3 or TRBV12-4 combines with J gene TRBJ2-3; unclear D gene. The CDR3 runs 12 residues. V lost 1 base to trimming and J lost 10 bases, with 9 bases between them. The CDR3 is CASSLGQKAQYF. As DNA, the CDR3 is TGTGCCAGCAGTTTAGGCCAGAAAGCGCAGTATTTT.